The following is a T cell receptor beta chain sequence with its context. Its antigen remains unknown. These data originate in a study of cytomegalovirus exposure and HLA in healthy donors. Broader study findings: After further analysis at a later stage, under 20,000 TCR beta sequences were associated with HLA alleles at 0.05 false discovery rate. An ancestry cluster, one associated with Asian ancestry, reportedly showed fewer N-insertions than the approximately 650-donor mean in a later analysis. Rarity marked most TCR sequences, yet some public TCRs occurred in many donors.

Germline assignment: CDR1 SGHDN and CDR2 FVKESK. This CDR3 contains 14 residues. Trimming shortened V by 4 bases and J by 4 bases, and 10 bases separated the two germline ends. PCR involved 60 Vbeta and 13 Jbeta primers. Using immunoSEQ multiplex PCR, the repertoire was profiled, and TCRdb retains in-frame clones only, with some absent. This sample has 250,000 to 350,000 clones, with approximately 90% found just once. The sequence came from a man in his forties in good health and CMV-seropositive. The sequencing input was PBMCs. The rearrangement links TRBV14 to TRBJ2-2, with D possibly matching TRBD1 (5 bases). CDR3 coding DNA: TGTGCCAGCAGCCCCACAGGCCCCACCGGGGAGCTGTTTTTT. Residues: CASSPTGPTGELFF.